These T cell receptor beta chains were read from a single sample in a study of OX40 agonist ivuxolimab in advanced cancers. Measured with immunoSEQ multiplex PCR; TCRdb has only the in-frame clones, and not every one. The sample yields some 86,000 clones, approximately 94% seen once. Sample: CD4+ or CD8+ T cells sorted from blood, taken in a trial of the OX40 agonist ivuxolimab. These receptors all stem from an adult with an advanced solid tumor such as melanoma, head and neck, liver or kidney cancer. Both conserved end residues are trimmed from each CDR3. Fields, in order: J gene, V gene, CDR3 protein.

>TRBJ2-7|TRBV6-5
ASKTSGSYEQY
>TRBJ2-2|TRBV4-1
ASSQEGRTTGELF
>TRBJ2-3|TRBV7-9
ASRHGDGGTDTQY
>TRBJ1-4|TRBV13
ASSFRGQGREKLF
>TRBJ1-2|TRBV9
ASSVVASQDYGYT
>TRBJ1-2|TRBV27
ASSLSVGYGYT
>TRBJ2-5|TRBV7-3
ASSSTQGDPEQY
>TRBJ1-2|TRBV7-9
ASSSSIYGYT
>TRBJ2-2|TRBV4-2
ASSLARGITGELF
>TRBJ1-5|TRBV28
ASRQSDFNQPQH
>TRBJ2-7|TRBV27
ASSLGRGAPYEQY
>TRBJ1-2|TRBV19
ASSGPALH
>TRBJ2-3|TRBV5-1
ATRLAGAPADTQY
>TRBJ1-2|TRBV5-8
ASSVNYGYT
>TRBJ2-7|TRBV7-9
ASSLFGEGKSYEQY
>TRBJ1-1|TRBV7-3
ASSSGRGITEAF
>TRBJ2-2|TRBV11-3
ASSSPGAGKYGTGELF
>TRBJ1-2|TRBV2
ANREGGGYGYT
>TRBJ1-5|TRBV7-2
ASSLQGVGQPQH
>TRBJ2-1|TRBV27
ASSLPGQGPF
>TRBJ2-5|TRBV7-9
ASSEGETQY
>TRBJ2-3|TRBV11-2
ASSSRDTQY
>TRBJ2-5|TRBV4-3
ASSQDIGGQGETETQY
>TRBJ1-4|TRBV11-2
ASSTTTVTSEKLF
>TRBJ1-4|TRBV9
ASSPQGEINEKLF
>TRBJ1-2|TRBV28
ASTLLGTDGVDGYT